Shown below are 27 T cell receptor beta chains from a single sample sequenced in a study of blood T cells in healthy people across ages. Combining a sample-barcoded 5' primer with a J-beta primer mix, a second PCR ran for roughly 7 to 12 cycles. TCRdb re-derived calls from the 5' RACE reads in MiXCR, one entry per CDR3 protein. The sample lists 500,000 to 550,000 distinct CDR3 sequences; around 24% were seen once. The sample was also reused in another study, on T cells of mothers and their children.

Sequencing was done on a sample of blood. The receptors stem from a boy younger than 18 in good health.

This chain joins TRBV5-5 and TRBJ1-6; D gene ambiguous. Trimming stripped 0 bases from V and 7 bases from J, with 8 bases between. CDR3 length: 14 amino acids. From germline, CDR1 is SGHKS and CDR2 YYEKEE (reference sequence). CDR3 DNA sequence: TGTGCCAGCAGCTTGGGGCCGGAAAATTCACCCCTCCACTTT. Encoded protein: CASSLGPENSPLHF.

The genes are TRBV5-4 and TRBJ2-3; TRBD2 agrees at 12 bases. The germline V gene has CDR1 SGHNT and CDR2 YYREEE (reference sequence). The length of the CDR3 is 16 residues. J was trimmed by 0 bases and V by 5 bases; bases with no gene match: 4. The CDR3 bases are TGTGCCAGCAGGGCTGGGACTAGCGGGAGCACAGATACGCAGTATTTT. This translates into CASRAGTSGSTDTQYF. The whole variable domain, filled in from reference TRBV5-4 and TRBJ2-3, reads ETGVTQSPTHLIKTRGQQVTLRCSSQSGHNTVSWYQQALGQGPQFIFQYYREEENGRGNFPPRFSGLQFPNYSSELNVNALELDDSALYLCASRAGTSGSTDTQYFGPGTRLTVL.

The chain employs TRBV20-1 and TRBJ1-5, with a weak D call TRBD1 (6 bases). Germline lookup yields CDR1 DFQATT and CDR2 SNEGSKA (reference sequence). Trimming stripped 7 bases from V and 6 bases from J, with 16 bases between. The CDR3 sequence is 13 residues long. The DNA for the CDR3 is TGCAGTGGCACAACAGGGTCAAGTCAGCCCCAGCATTTT. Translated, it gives CSGTTGSSQPQHF.

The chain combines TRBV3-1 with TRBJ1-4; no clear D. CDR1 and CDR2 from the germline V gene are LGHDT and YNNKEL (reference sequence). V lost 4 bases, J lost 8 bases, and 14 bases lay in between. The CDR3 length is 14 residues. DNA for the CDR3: TGTGCCAGCAGCCCGCGGGCTATGGGGGAAAAACTGTTTTTT. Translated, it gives CASSPRAMGEKLFF.

CDR3 in amino acids: CASSNTGAGANVLTF. The CDR3 coding sequence is TGTGCCAGCAGTAACACAGGGGCTGGGGCCAACGTCCTGACTTTC. The V and J genes are TRBV6-6 and TRBJ2-6; TRBD1 aligns across 7 bases. Trimming removed 5 bases from V and 2 bases from J; junction bases left unmatched: 3. The germline V gene has CDR1 MNHNY and CDR2 SVGAGI (reference sequence). The CDR3 sequence is 15 residues long.

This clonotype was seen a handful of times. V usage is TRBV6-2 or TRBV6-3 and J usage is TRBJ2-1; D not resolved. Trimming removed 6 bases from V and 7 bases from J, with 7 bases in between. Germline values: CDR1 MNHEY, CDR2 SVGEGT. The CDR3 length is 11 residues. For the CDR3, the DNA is TGTGCCAGCAGAAGAATAAATGAGCAGTTCTTC. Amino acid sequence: CASRRINEQFF.

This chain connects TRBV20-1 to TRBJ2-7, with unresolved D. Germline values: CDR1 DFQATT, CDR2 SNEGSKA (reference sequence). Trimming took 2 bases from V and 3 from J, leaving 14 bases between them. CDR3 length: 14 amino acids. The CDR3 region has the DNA TGCAGTGCTAGAAGCCTAGTCAACAACTACGAGCAGTACTTC. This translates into CSARSLVNNYEQYF.

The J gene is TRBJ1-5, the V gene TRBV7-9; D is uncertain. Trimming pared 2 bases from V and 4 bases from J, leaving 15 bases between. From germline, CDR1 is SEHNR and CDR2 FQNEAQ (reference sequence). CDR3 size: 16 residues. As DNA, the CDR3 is TGTGCCAGCAGCTTAAGTTCTGTCCGCGGGAATCAGCCCCAGCATTTT. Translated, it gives CASSLSSVRGNQPQHF.

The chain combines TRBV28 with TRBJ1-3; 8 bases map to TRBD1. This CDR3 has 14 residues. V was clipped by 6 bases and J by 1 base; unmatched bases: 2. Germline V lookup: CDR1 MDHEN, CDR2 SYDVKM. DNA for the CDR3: TGTGCCAGCAGGGACAGGGTATCTGGAAACACCATATATTTT. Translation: CASRDRVSGNTIYF. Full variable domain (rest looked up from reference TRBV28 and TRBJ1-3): DVKVTQSSRYLVKRTGEKVFLECVQDMDHENMFWYRQDPGLGLRLIYFSYDVKMKEKGDIPEGYSVSREKKERFSLILESASTNQTSMYLCASRDRVSGNTIYFGEGSWLTVV.

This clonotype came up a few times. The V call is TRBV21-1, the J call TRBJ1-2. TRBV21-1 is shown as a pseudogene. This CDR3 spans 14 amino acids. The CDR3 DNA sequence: TGTGCCAGCAGCACCCAAAGGAGGCAGAGTGGCTACACCTTC. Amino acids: CASSTQRRQSGYTF.

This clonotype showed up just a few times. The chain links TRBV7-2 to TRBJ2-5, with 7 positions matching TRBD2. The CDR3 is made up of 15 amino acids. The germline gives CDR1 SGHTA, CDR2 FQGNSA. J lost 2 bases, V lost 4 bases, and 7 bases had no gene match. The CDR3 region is CASSYQRGQQETQYF. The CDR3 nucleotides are TGTGCCAGCAGCTACCAGCGGGGCCAACAAGAGACCCAGTACTTC.

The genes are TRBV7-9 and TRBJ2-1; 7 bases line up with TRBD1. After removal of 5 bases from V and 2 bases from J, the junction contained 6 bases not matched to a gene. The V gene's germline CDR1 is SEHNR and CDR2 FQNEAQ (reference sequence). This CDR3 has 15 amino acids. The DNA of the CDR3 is TGTGCCAGCAGCCTCAGACAGGGACCCTACAATGAGCAGTTCTTC. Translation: CASSLRQGPYNEQFF.

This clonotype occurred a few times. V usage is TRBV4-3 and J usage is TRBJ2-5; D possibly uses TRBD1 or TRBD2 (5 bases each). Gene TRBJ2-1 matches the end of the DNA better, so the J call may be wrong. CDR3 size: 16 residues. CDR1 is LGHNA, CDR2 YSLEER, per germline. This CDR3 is CASSQGTGTETNEQFF. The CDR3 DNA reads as TGCGCCAGCAGCCAAGGCACCGGGACGGAGACCAATGAGCAGTTCTTC.

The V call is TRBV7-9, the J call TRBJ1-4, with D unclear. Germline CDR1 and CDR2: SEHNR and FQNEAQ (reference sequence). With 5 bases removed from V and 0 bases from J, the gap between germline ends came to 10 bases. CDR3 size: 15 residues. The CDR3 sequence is CASSAFPATNEKLFF. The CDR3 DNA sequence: TGTGCCAGCAGCGCCTTCCCTGCAACTAATGAAAAACTGTTTTTT.

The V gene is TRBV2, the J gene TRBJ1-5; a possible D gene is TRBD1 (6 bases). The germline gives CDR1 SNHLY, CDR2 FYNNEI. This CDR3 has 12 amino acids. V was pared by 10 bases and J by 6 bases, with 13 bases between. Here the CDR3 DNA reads TGTGCCACGAACAGGGCGGGTCAGCCCCAGCATTTT. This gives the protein CATNRAGQPQHF.

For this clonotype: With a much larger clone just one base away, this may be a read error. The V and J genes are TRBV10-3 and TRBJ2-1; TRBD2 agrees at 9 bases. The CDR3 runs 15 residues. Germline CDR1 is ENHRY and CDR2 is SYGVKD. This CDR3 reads CAISGGTSSYYEQFF. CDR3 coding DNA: TGTGCCATCAGTGGGGGGACTAGCTCCTACTATGAGCAGTTCTTC.

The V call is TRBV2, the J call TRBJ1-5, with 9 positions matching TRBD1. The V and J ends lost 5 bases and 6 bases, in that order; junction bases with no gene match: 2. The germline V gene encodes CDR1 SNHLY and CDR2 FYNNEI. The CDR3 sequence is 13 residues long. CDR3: CASSSDRGQPQHF. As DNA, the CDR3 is TGTGCCAGCAGTTCGGACAGGGGTCAGCCCCAGCATTTT.

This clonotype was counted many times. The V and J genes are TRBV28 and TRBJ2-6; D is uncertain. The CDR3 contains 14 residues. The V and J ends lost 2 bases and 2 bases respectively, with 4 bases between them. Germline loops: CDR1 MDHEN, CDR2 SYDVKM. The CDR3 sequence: CASSLLPGANVLTF. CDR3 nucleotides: TGTGCCAGCAGTTTACTGCCTGGGGCCAACGTCCTGACTTTC. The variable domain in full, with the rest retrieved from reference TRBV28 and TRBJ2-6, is DVKVTQSSRYLVKRTGEKVFLECVQDMDHENMFWYRQDPGLGLRLIYFSYDVKMKEKGDIPEGYSVSREKKERFSLILESASTNQTSMYLCASSLLPGANVLTFGAGSRLTVL.

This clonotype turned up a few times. In DNA, the CDR3 is TGTGCCAGCAGCTTGGCGGTCGCGGGAGTGTCCTACGAGCAGTACTTC. Its translation: CASSLAVAGVSYEQYF. The gene calls are TRBV5-6 and TRBJ2-7; TRBD2 agrees at 7 bases. The length of the CDR3 is 16 residues. Germline lookup yields CDR1 SGHDT and CDR2 YYEEEE. Trimming cost V 0 bases and J 1 base; bases outside gene matches: 7.

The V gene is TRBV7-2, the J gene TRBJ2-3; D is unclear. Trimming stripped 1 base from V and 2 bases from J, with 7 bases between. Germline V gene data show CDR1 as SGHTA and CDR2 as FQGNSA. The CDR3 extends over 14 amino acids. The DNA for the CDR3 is TGTGCCAGCAGCTTAGGGTCCACCACAGATACGCAGTATTTT. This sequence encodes CASSLGSTTDTQYF.

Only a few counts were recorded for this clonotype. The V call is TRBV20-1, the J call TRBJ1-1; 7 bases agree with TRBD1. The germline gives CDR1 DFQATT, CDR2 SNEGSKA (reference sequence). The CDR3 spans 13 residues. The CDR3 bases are TGCAGCCAACGGACAGGAAAGAACACTGAAGCTTTCTTT. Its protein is CSQRTGKNTEAFF.

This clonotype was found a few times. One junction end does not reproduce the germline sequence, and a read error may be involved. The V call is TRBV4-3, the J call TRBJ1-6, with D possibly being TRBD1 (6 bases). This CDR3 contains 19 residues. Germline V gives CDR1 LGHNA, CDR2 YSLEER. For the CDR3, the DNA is TGCGCCAGCAGCCAATCCGAGGGACACCGGATCTCCTACAATTCACCCCTCCACTTT. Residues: CASSQSEGHRISYNSPLHF.

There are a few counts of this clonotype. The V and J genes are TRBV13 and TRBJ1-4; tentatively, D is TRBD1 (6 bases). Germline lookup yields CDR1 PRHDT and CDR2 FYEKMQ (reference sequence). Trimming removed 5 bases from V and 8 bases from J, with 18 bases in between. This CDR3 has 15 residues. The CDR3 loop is CASSPRTAVGEKLFF. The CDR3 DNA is TGTGCCAGCAGCCCCCGGACAGCAGTAGGGGAAAAACTGTTTTTT.

For the CDR3, the DNA is TGCAGTGCTAGAGATATCCGGGAGGGCTCCGGGGAGCTGTTTTTT. Protein sequence: CSARDIREGSGELFF. The V gene is TRBV20-1, the J gene TRBJ2-2; the match to TRBD2 covers 8 bases. The V gene's germline CDR1 is DFQATT and CDR2 SNEGSKA (reference sequence). CDR3 length: 15 amino acids. V was pared by 0 bases and J by 6 bases, with 6 bases of the junction left unmatched.

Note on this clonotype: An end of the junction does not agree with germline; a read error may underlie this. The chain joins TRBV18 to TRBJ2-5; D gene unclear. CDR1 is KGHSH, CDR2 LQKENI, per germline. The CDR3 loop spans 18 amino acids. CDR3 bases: TGTGCCAGCTCACCGAGGTTTACCACTCATGGAAAAGGAGAGGCCCAGTACTTC. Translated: CASSPRFTTHGKGEAQYF.

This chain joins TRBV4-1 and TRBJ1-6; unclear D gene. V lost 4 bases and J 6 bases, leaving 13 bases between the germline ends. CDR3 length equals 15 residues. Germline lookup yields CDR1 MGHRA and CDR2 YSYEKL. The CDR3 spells CASSPNFESNSPLHF. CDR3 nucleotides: TGCGCCAGCAGCCCAAACTTCGAATCTAATTCACCCCTCCACTTT.

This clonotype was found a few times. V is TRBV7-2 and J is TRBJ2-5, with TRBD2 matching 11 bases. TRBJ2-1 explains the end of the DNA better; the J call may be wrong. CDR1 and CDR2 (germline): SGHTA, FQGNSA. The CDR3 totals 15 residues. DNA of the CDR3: TGTGCCAGCAGCTTTCCGCTAGCGGGGGGCGATGAGCAGTTCTTC. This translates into CASSFPLAGGDEQFF.